The next 14 T cell receptor beta chains were all read from a single sample in a study of human T cells and chemical hapten exposure. A single record per CDR3 protein comes from TCRdb applying MiXCR to the RACE reads. The top ten clones hold around 3.6% of a sample with approximately 110,000 distinct CDR3 sequences, approximately 11% of them seen once. Documented time point: patch test 1, 2 weeks after DPC sensitization. Treatment in this sample: therapeutic diphenylcyclopropenone sensitization with weekly scalp DPC. The source was whole blood, collected in connection with sensitization to the hapten diphenylcyclopropenone (DPC). Source of these receptors: a woman between 35 and 50 years old with alopecia areata. Some clones in this sample may be carry-over from other donors' samples.

This clonotype was counted a few times. The chain links TRBV5-1 to TRBJ2-6, with D perhaps TRBD1 (6 bases). The CDR3 extends over 17 amino acids. CDR1 and CDR2 (germline): SGHRS, YFSETQ. Trimming stripped 3 bases from V and 0 bases from J, with 13 bases between. CDR3 in amino acids: CASSSGTTASGANVLTF. CDR3 sequence (DNA): TGCGCCAGCAGCTCCGGGACAACGGCCTCTGGGGCCAACGTCCTGACTTTC. Complete variable domain (other parts from reference TRBV5-1 and TRBJ2-6): KAGVTQTPRYLIKTRGQQVTLSCSPISGHRSVSWYQQTPGQGLQFLFEYFSETQRNKGNFPGRFSGRQFSNSRSEMNVSTLELGDSALYLCASSSGTTASGANVLTFGAGSRLTVL.

This chain joins TRBV29-1 and TRBJ1-1; D ambiguous. Per the germline V gene, CDR1 is SQVTM and CDR2 is ANQGSEA. This CDR3 contains 11 residues. Trimming took 5 bases from V and 4 from J, leaving 8 bases between them. Here the CDR3 reads CSVKEATEAFF. The DNA of the CDR3 is TGCAGCGTTAAGGAGGCCACTGAAGCTTTCTTT.

As to this clonotype: A junction boundary mismatches the germline segment, possibly from a read error. The rearrangement links TRBV11-2 to TRBJ2-4, with D possibly being TRBD2 (6 bases). Germline CDR1 and CDR2: SGHAT and FQNNGV. There are 11 residues in the CDR3. Here the CDR3 reads CAGSVGGTQYF. In nucleotides, the CDR3 is TGTGCCGGCAGTGTAGGAGGGACTCAGTACTTC.

The sample holds many counts of this clonotype. This sequence joins TRBV7-3 and TRBJ2-1; D unclear. The V end was cut by 1 base, the J end by 7 bases, with 8 bases between. This CDR3 is 13 amino acids long. The germline CDR1 and CDR2 sequences are SGHTA and FQGTGA. CDR3 amino acids: CASSLRGVNEQFF. CDR3 DNA sequence: TGTGCCAGCAGCTTAAGAGGAGTAAATGAGCAGTTCTTC.

The rearrangement uses TRBV7-8 and TRBJ2-5; perhaps TRBD1 as D (5 bases). Looked up from germline, CDR1 is SGHVS and CDR2 is FQNEAQ. The CDR3 extends over 14 amino acids. Deletions cut 2 bases from V and 1 base from J, with 8 bases between. CDR3 nucleotide sequence: TGTGCCAGCAGCTTAAGGGGCATCCAAGAGACCCAGTACTTC. Encoded protein: CASSLRGIQETQYF. Variable domain in full (rest from reference TRBV7-8 and TRBJ2-5): GAGVSQSPRYKVAKRGQDVALRCDPISGHVSLFWYQQALGQGPEFLTYFQNEAQLDKSGLPSDRFFAERPEGSVSTLKIQRTQQEDSAVYLCASSLRGIQETQYFGPGTRLLVL.

Ten or more counts support this clonotype. V is TRBV3-2 and J is TRBJ1-2; the D call TRBD1 from the table was never checked on the DNA. TRBV3-2 is deemed a pseudogene. CDR3 length equals 17 residues. In DNA form, the CDR3 reads TGTGCCAGCAGCCGGATCGACCGACAGGGAGGGGACTATGGCTACACCTTC. Translating it yields CASSRIDRQGGDYGYTF.

The J gene is TRBJ2-5, the V gene TRBV12-3 or TRBV12-4; 11 bases fit TRBD2. This CDR3 has 15 amino acids. V gave up 6 bases and J gave up 5 bases; unmatched junction bases: 8. The CDR3 region has the DNA TGTGCCAGCAGGACCACTAGCGGGAGTGGCGAGACCCAGTACTTC. Amino acids: CASRTTSGSGETQYF.

This clonotype was observed a handful of times. The rearrangement uses TRBV5-1 and TRBJ2-1; 9 nucleotides align to TRBD2. Germline V gives CDR1 SGHRS, CDR2 YFSETQ. The J segment lost 5 bases and the V segment lost 4 bases, leaving 10 bases of the junction unmatched. This CDR3 is built from 16 residues. The CDR3 sequence: CASSPQPTSGNNEQFF. For the CDR3, the DNA is TGCGCCAGCAGCCCCCAGCCGACTAGCGGAAACAATGAGCAGTTCTTC.

This clonotype came up many times. The V call is TRBV2, the J call TRBJ1-1; TRBD1 is a possible D gene (6 bases). Germline lookup yields CDR1 SNHLY and CDR2 FYNNEI. The germline V and J ends were trimmed by 6 bases and 10 bases, with 21 bases remaining between them. This CDR3 has 14 residues. This CDR3 reads CASRSRDTASTAFF. The CDR3 bases are TGTGCCAGCAGGTCTCGGGACACAGCATCGACAGCTTTCTTT.

Ten or more counts support this clonotype. The CDR3 DNA follows: TGCAGTGCTACAGGGAGGTATAGCAATCAGCCCCAGCATTTT. It translates to CSATGRYSNQPQHF. The chain carries TRBV20-1 and TRBJ1-5, with D possibly TRBD1 on 5 matching bases. CDR1 and CDR2 from the germline V gene are DFQATT and SNEGSKA (reference sequence). The CDR3 totals 14 residues. V was trimmed by 4 bases and J by 0 bases, leaving 10 bases between them.

This clonotype has only a few counts. The V call is TRBV5-5, the J call TRBJ2-2; D is unclear. This CDR3 is built from 16 residues. V dropped 4 bases and J dropped 3 bases, with 16 bases sitting between them. Germline values: CDR1 SGHKS, CDR2 YYEKEE (reference sequence). The CDR3 region has the DNA TGTGCCAGCAGCCGGTTGGTGTTGGACGACACCGGGGAGCTGTTTTTT. Protein product: CASSRLVLDDTGELFF.

This clonotype has at least ten counts. This sequence joins TRBV4-3 and TRBJ1-4, with 7 bases that match TRBD1. This CDR3 is built from 15 residues. CDR1 and CDR2 from the germline V gene are LGHNA and YSLEER. The ends lost 0 bases at V and 5 bases at J; junction bases unmatched: 3. Here the CDR3 DNA reads TGCGCCAGCAGCCAAGATATAGGGGGCAATGAAAAACTGTTTTTT. It yields the protein CASSQDIGGNEKLFF.

This clonotype was detected only a few times. This chain uses TRBV20-1 with TRBJ2-7; D gene unclear. From germline, CDR1 is DFQATT and CDR2 SNEGSKA (reference sequence). The V gene lost 1 base and the J gene lost 3 bases, with 10 bases spanning the gap. The CDR3 is 13 amino acids. The CDR3 sequence: CSARASADYEQYF. The CDR3 coding sequence is TGCAGTGCTAGAGCCTCGGCCGACTACGAGCAGTACTTC.

A few counts support this clonotype. CDR3 coding DNA: TGCAGCGCCACTAGCGGGAGCAATGAGCAGTTCTTC. Amino acid sequence: CSATSGSNEQFF. The chain couples TRBV29-1 to TRBJ2-1, with TRBD2 matching over 11 bases. The length of the CDR3 is 12 residues. Germline V gene data show CDR1 as SQVTM and CDR2 as ANQGSEA. The ends lost 7 bases at V and 6 bases at J; junction bases unmatched: 2.